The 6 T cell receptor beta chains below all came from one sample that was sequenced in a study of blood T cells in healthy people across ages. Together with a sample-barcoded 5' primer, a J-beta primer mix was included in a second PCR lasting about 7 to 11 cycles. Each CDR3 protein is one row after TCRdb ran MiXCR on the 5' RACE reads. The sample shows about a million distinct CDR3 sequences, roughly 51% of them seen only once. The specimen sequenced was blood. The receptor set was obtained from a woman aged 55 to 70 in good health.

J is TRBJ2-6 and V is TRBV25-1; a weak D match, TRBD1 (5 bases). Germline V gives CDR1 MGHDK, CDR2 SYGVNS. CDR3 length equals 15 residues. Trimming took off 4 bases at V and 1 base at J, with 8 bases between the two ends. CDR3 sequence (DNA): TGTGCCAGCAGTGTTCCAGGGTCTGGGGCCAACGTCCTGACTTTC. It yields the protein CASSVPGSGANVLTF.

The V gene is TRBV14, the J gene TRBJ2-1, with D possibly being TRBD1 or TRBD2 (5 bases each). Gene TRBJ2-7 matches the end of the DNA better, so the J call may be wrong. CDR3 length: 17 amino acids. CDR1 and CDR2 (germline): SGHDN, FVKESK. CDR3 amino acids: CASSPIGDLRATNEQYF. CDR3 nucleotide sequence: TGTGCCAGCAGCCCCATAGGGGACCTACGGGCCACCAATGAGCAGTACTTC.

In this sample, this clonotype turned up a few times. The chain's CDR3 is CASSLPVGTTSYEQYF. The CDR3 region has the DNA TGCGCCAGCAGCCTCCCTGTAGGGACAACGAGCTACGAGCAGTACTTC. The chain has TRBV4-1 and TRBJ2-7, with a possible D match to TRBD1 (6 bases). The CDR3 extends over 16 amino acids. Germline V gene sequence: CDR1 MGHRA, CDR2 YSYEKL. V dropped 4 bases and J dropped 3 bases, with 19 bases sitting between them.

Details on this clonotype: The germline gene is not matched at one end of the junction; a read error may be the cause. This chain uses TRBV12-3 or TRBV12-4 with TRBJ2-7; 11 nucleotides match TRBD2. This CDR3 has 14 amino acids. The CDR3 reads CASRLAGGDNEQYF. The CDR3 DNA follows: TGTGCCAGCAGATTAGCGGGAGGGGACAATGAGCAGTACTTC.

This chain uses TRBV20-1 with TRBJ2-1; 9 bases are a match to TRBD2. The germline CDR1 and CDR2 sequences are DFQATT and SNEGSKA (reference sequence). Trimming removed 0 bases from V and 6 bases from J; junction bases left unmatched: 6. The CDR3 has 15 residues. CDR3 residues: CSARDYKREVNEQFF. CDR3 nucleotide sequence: TGCAGTGCTAGAGATTATAAGCGGGAGGTCAATGAGCAGTTCTTC.

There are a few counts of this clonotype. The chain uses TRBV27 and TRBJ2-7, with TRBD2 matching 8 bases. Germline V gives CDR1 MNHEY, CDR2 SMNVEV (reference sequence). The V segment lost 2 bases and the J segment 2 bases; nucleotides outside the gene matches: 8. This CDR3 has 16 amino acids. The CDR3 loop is CASSLNSGIATYEQYF. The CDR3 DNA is TGTGCCAGCAGTTTAAATAGCGGGATAGCCACCTACGAGCAGTACTTC.